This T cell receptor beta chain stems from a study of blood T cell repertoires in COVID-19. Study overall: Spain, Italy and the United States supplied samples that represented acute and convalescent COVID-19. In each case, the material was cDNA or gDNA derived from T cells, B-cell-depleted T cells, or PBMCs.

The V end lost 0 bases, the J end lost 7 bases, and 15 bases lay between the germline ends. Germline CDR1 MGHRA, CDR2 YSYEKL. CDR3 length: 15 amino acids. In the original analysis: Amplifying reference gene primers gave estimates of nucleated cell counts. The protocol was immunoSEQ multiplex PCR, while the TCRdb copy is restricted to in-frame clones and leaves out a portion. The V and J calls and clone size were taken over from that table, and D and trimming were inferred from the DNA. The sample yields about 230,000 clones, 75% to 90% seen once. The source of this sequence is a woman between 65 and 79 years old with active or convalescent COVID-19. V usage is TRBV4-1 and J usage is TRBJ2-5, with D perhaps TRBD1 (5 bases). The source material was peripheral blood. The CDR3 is CASSQEGVGAGTQYF. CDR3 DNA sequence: TGCGCCAGCAGCCAAGAAGGGGTAGGCGCAGGGACCCAGTACTTC.